This T cell receptor beta chain was recorded in a study of blood T cell repertoires in COVID-19. By sample fraction, this clone is medium-sized. This sample also contains other DNA sequences that code for the same CDR3. Only in-frame clones appear in the TCRdb table, and some are missing; sequencing was by immunoSEQ multiplex PCR. The profile shows some 45,000 clones, roughly nine tenths of them singletons. This CDR3 is built from 15 residues. Per the germline V gene, CDR1 is SGHTA and CDR2 is FQGNSA. V lost 1 base to trimming and J lost 2 bases, with 6 bases between them. The J gene is TRBJ2-6, the V gene TRBV7-2; D gene uncertain. The TCR originated in a human donor in a cohort sampled during active COVID-19. The material sequenced was peripheral blood. The CDR3 loop reads CASSLGLAGANVLTF. Here the CDR3 DNA reads TGTGCCAGCAGCTTAGGGCTCGCTGGGGCCAACGTCCTGACTTTC.